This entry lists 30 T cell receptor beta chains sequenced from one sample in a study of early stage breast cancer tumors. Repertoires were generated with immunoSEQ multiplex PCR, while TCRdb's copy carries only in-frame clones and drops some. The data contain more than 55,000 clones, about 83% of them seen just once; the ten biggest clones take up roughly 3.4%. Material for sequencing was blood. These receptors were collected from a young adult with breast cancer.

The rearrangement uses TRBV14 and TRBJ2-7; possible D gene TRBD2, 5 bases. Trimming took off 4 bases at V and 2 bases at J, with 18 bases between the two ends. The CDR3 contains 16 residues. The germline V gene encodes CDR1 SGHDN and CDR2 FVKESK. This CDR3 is CASSLLRTGSPYEQYF. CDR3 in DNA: TGTGCCAGCAGCCTGCTTCGAACGGGGAGCCCCTACGAGCAGTACTTC.

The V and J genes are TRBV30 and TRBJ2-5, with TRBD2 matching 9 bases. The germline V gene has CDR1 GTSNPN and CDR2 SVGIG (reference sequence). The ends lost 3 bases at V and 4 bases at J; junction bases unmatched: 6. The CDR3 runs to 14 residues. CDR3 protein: CAWRAGGPRETQYF. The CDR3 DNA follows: TGTGCCTGGAGGGCGGGAGGGCCGAGAGAGACCCAGTACTTC.

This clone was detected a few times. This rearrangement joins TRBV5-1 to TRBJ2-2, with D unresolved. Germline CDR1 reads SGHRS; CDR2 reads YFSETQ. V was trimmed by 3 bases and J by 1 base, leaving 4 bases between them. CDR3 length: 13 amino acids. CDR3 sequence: CASSSENTGELFF. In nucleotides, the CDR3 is TGCGCCAGCAGCTCGGAGAACACCGGGGAGCTGTTTTTT.

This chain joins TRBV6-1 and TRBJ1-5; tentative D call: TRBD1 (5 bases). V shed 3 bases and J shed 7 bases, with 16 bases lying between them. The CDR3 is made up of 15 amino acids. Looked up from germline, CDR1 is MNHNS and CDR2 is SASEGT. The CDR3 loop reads CASSDDSYPGQPQHF. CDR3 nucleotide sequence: TGTGCCAGCAGTGATGACAGCTATCCGGGGCAGCCCCAGCATTTT.

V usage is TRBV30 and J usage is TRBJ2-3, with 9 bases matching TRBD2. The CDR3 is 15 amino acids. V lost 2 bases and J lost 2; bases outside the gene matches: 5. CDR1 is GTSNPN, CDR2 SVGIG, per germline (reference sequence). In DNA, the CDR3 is TGTGCCTGGAGTCAAGGCGGGAGGGTCACAGATACGCAGTATTTT. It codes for CAWSQGGRVTDTQYF.

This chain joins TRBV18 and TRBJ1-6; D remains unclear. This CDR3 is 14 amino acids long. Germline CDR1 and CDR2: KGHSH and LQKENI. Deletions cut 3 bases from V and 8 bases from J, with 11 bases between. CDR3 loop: CASSPDLRDSPLHF. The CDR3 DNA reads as TGTGCCAGCTCACCGGACTTAAGGGATTCACCCCTCCACTTT.

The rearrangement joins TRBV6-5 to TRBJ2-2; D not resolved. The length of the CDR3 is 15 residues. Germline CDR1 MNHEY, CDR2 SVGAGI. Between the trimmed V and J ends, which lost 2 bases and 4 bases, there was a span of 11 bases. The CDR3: CASSYLDSGTGELFF. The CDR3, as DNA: TGTGCCAGCAGTTACCTTGACTCGGGCACCGGGGAGCTGTTTTTT.

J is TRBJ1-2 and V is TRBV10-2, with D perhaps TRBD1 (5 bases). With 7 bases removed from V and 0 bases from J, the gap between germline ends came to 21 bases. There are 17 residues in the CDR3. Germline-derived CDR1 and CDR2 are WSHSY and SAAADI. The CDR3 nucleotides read TGCGCCAGCATTCAAGGCGGGGGAATTGCCCCTAACTATGGCTACACCTTC. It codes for CASIQGGGIAPNYGYTF.

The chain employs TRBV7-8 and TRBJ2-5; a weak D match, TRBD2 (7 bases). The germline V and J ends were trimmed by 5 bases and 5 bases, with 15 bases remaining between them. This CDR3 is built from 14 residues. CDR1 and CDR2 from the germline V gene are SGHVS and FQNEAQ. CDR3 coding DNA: TGTGCCAGCAGCCAGGCGGGGGCGATGGAGACCCAGTACTTC. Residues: CASSQAGAMETQYF.

CDR3 in amino acids: CASSLAPGLAGAFGQYF. In DNA form, the CDR3 reads TGTGCCAGCAGCTTAGCGCCGGGACTAGCGGGGGCATTCGGGCAGTACTTC. The chain links TRBV11-2 to TRBJ2-7, with TRBD2 matching 14 bases. Per germline, CDR1 SGHAT and CDR2 FQNNGV. The V segment lost 1 base and the J segment 9 bases; nucleotides outside the gene matches: 11. The CDR3 extends over 17 amino acids.

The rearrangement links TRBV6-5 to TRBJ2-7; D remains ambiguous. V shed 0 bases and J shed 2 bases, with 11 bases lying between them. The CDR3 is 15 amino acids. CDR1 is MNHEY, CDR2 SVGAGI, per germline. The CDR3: CASSYSAVRAYEQYF. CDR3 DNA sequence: TGTGCCAGCAGTTACTCGGCAGTTAGGGCCTACGAGCAGTACTTC.

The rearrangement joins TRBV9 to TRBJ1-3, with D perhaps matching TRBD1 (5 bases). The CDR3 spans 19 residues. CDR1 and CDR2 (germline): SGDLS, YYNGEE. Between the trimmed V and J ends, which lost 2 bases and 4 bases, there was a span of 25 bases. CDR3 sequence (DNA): TGTGCCAGCAGCGTCCAGCGGGACCCCCGAGGAGAGTACGGAAACACCATATATTTT. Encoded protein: CASSVQRDPRGEYGNTIYF. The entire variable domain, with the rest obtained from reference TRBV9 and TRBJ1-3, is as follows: DSGVTQTPKHLITATGQRVTLRCSPRSGDLSVYWYQQSLDQGLQFLIQYYNGEERAKGNILERFSAQQFPDLHSELNLSSLELGDSALYFCASSVQRDPRGEYGNTIYFGEGSWLTVV.

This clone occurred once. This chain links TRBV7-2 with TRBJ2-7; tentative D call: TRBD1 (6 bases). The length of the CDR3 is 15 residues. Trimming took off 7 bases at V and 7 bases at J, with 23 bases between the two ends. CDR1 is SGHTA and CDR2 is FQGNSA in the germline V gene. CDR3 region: CASTNQQGRVWEQYF. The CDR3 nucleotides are TGTGCCAGCACGAACCAACAGGGAAGGGTTTGGGAGCAGTACTTC.

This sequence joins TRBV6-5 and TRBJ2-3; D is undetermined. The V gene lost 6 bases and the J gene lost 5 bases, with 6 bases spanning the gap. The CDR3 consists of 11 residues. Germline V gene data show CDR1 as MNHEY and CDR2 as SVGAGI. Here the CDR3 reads CASSLRDTQYF. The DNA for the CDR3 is TGTGCCAGCAGCCTACGAGATACGCAGTATTTT.

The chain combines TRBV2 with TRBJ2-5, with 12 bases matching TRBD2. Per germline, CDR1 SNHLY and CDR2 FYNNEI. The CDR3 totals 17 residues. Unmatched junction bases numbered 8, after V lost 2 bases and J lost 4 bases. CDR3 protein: CASSERLAGASLETQYF. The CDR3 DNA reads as TGTGCCAGCAGTGAAAGACTAGCGGGGGCTTCTTTAGAGACCCAGTACTTC.

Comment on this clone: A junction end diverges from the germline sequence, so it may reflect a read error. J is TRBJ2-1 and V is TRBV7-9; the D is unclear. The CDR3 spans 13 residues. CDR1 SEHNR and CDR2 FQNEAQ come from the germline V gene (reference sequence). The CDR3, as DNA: TGTGCCAGTAGCTTAATCGAGGCTAATGAGCAGTTCTTC. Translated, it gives CASSLIEANEQFF. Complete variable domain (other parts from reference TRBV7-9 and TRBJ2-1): DTGVSQNPRHKITKRGQNVTFRCDPISEHNRLYWYRQTLGQGPEFLTYFQNEAQLEKSRLLSDRFSAERPKGSFSTLEIQRTEQGDSAMYLCASSLIEANEQFFGPGTRLTVL.

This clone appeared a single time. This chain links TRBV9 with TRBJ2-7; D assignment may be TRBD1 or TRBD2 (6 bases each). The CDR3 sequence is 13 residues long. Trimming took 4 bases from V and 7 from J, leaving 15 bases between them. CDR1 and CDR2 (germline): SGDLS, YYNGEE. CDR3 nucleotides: TGTGCCAGCAGCTTCTTGGGGGCGGGGGAGCAGTACTTC. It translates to CASSFLGAGEQYF.

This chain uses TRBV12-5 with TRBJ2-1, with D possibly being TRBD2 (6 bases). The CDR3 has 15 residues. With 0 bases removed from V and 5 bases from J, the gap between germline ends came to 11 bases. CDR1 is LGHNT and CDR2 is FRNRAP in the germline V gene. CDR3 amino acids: CASGLVAGTNNEQFF. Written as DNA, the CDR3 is TGTGCTAGTGGTTTGGTCGCGGGGACCAACAATGAGCAGTTCTTC. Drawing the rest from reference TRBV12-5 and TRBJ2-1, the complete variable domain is DARVTQTPRHKVTEMGQEVTMRCQPILGHNTVFWYRQTMMQGLELLAYFRNRAPLDDSGMPKDRFSAEMPDATLATLKIQPSEPRDSAVYFCASGLVAGTNNEQFFGPGTRLTVL.

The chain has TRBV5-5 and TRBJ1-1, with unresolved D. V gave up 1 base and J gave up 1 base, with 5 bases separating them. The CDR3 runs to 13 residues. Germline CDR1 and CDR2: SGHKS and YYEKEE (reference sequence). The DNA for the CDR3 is TGTGCCAGCAGCTTGTACGAGAACACTGAAGCTTTCTTT. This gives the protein CASSLYENTEAFF.

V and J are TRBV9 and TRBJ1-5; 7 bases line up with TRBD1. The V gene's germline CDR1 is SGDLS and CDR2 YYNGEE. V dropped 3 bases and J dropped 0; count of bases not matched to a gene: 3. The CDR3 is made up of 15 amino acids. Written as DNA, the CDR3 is TGTGCCAGCAGCGCCGGGACAGTTAGCAATCAGCCCCAGCATTTT. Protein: CASSAGTVSNQPQHF.

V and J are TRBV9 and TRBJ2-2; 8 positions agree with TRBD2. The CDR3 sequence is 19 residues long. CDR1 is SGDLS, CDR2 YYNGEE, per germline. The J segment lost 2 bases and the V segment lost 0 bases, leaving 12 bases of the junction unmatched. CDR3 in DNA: TGTGCCAGCAGCGTAGGCTGGGGGTGGCGGGAGGTAAACACCGGGGAGCTGTTTTTT. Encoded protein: CASSVGWGWREVNTGELFF. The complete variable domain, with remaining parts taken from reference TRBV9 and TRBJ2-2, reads DSGVTQTPKHLITATGQRVTLRCSPRSGDLSVYWYQQSLDQGLQFLIQYYNGEERAKGNILERFSAQQFPDLHSELNLSSLELGDSALYFCASSVGWGWREVNTGELFFGEGSRLTVL.

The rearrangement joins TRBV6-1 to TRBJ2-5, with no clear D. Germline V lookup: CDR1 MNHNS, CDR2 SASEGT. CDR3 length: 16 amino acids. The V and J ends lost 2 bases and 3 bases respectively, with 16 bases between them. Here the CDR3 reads CASSERLGGRKETQYF. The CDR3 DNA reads TGTGCCAGCAGTGAAAGGTTGGGTGGACGGAAAGAGACCCAGTACTTC.

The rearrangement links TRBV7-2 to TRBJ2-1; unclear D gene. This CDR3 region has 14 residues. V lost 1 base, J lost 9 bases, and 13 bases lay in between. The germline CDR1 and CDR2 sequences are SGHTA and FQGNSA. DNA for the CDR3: TGTGCCAGCAGCTTAGTAACCCAGGCCGCTGAGCAGTTCTTC. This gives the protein CASSLVTQAAEQFF.

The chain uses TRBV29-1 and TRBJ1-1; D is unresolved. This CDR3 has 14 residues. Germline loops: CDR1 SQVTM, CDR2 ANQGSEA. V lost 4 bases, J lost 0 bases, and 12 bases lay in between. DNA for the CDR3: TGCAGCGTTGCCCCGCTCCTTATGAACACTGAAGCTTTCTTT. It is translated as CSVAPLLMNTEAFF.

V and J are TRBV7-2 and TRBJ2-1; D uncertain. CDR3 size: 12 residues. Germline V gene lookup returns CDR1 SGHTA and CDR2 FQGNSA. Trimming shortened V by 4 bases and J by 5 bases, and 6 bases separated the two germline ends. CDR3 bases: TGTGCCAGCAGCTCCTTTAACAATGAGCAGTTCTTC. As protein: CASSSFNNEQFF. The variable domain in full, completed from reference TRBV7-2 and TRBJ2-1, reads GAGVSQSPSNKVTEKGKDVELRCDPISGHTALYWYRQSLGQGLEFLIYFQGNSAPDKSGLPSDRFSAERTGGSVSTLTIQRTQQEDSAVYLCASSSFNNEQFFGPGTRLTVL.

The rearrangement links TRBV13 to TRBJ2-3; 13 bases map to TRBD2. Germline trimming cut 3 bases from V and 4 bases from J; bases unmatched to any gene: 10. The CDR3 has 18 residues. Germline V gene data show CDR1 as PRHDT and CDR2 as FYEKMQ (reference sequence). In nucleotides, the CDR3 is TGTGCCAGCAGCTTGGGGACTAGCGGGATAAGTCCCCCAGATACGCAGTATTTT. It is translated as CASSLGTSGISPPDTQYF.

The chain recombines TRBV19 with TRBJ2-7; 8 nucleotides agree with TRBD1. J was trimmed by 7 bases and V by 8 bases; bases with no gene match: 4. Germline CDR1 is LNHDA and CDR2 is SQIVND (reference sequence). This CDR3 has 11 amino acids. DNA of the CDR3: TGTGCCAGTTCAGGGGGCTTGGAGCAGTACTTC. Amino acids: CASSGGLEQYF.

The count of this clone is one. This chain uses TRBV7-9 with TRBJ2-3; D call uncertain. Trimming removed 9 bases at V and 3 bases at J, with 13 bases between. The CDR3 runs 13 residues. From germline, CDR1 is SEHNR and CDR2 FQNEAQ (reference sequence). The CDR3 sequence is CAREKDGTDTQYF. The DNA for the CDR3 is TGTGCCAGGGAGAAGGATGGAACAGATACGCAGTATTTT.

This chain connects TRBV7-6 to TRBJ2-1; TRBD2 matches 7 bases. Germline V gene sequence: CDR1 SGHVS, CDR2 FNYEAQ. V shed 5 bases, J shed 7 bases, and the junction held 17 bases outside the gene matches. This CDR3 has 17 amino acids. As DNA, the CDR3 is TGTGCCAGCAGCGATTTCCGTTTGGGGGAGGGATCGAATGAGCAGTTCTTC. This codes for CASSDFRLGEGSNEQFF.

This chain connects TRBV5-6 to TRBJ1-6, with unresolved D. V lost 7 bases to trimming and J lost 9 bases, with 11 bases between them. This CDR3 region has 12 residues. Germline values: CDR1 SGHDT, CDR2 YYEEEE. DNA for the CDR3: TGTGCCAGCCGCAAGATGGCTTCACCCCTCCACTTT. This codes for CASRKMASPLHF. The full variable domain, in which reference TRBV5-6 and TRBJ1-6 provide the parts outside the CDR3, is DAGVTQSPTHLIKTRGQQVTLRCSPKSGHDTVSWYQQALGQGPQFIFQYYEEEERQRGNFPDRFSGHQFPNYSSELNVNALLLGDSALYLCASRKMASPLHFGNGTRLTVT.